This T cell receptor beta chain was recovered during a study of T cell clones after liver transplantation (dated by TCRdb to between 2019 and 2020). With respect to the entire study: ITN030ST, the source of the samples, was a randomized trial that attempted immunosuppression withdrawal within 2 years of liver transplantation. Donor-reactive T cell clones were identified by TCRbeta sequencing following a pre-transplant mixed lymphocyte reaction and were subsequently tracked in post-transplant blood. As an antigen-independent comparator for the donor-reactive sequences, third party-reactive TCRbeta sequences from pre-transplant MLRs were identified as well. Of the eight recipients, a few were HCV-positive, while the remaining recipients had been transplanted for non-autoimmune, non-viral indications. No induction therapy was given to the subjects, and standard immunosuppression was administered until randomization at 12-24 months post-transplant. Tolerance meant complete immunosuppression withdrawal for at least one year without liver enzymes rising beyond twice the upper limit of normal. Blood samples were collected pre-transplant, then pre-randomization ahead of withdrawal, and finally post-randomization once withdrawal had either been completed or failed. A cohort of 8 liver transplant recipients was studied, of whom 3 were classified as tolerant and 5 as non-tolerant. Broad study findings and their caveats: Because allograft tissue specimens were not available, migration of donor-reactive T cells into the graft, rather than deletion, may have occurred. Donor-reactive sequences declined more than third party-reactive ones, suggesting partial antigen-specific deletion unrelated to withdrawal success. Low numbers of available donor cells limited the measurable donor-reactive repertoire in two subjects. In most of the 8 subjects, regardless of tolerance or HCV status, circulating donor-reactive CD4 TCRbeta sequences dropped significantly post-transplant. The conclusions were preliminary, being limited by small, heterogeneous patient numbers and by non-standardized post-transplant time points. After accounting for repertoire turnover, donor-reactive detection was significantly reduced in 7 of 8 subjects for CD4 and 8 of 8 for CD8.

Unstimulated PBMCs, after thawing, were stained for CD3, CD4 and CD8 and then FACS-sorted into CD3+CD4+ and CD3+CD8+ populations. All 8 studied subjects were randomized to immunosuppression withdrawal. The Qiagen DNeasy Blood and Tissue Kit was used for genomic DNA isolation. Using immunoSEQ, frozen genomic DNA was subjected to high-throughput TCRbeta CDR3 sequencing, a process that included PCR amplification, mapping, bias correction and internal controls. Concerning the study's data processing: Productive rearrangements were retained, and unique TCRbeta sequences were defined by the CDR3 nucleotide sequence together with the V and J gene. Donor-reactive sequences required at least 5-fold expansion in CFSE-low cells versus unstimulated pre-transplant cells and at least 0.01% frequency. Minimum frequency thresholds were set for each subject on the basis of the unstimulated sample with the lowest template count, so that a detection power of at least 90% was ensured. Jensen-Shannon divergence between the top 1000 TCRbeta sequences after and before transplant was used to measure repertoire turnover. Two-sided Fisher's exact tests were used to test for changes in how often donor-reactive sequences were detected. The table comes from immuneACCESS by way of TCRdb, which keeps in-frame sequences with V and J called. Part of the clones is missing from these tables; in studies checked, under half for an unresolved V gene and the rest for unknown reasons. That table is the source of V, J and clone size, and D and trimming were worked out from the DNA. Present in this sample are 45,000 to 60,000 clones, 70% of which were seen just once. The top ten clones comprise approximately 3% of the sample.

A few counts support this clone. What this receptor recognizes is not known. No base qualities exist here, and no much larger clone lies one base off it. As encoded in the germline V gene, CDR1 is SGHVS while CDR2 is FQNEAQ. V is clipped by 5 bases and J by 5 bases, and the sequence between their germline boundaries is 16 bases long. From the cysteine through the phenylalanine, the CDR3 covers 15 amino acids. Only the CDR3 portion is preserved as DNA: 45 bases, with reading frame beginning at the first base. The source is a human patient who received a liver transplant. Following a transplant, a fraction of the T cells may be traceable to the graft donor. The V gene is TRBV7-8 and the J gene is TRBJ2-1; the D segment might be TRBD1 or TRBD2, since each matches 6 bases. The sequences come from CD4+ T cells from blood, collected at the approximately 16-month timepoint. The DNA is TGTGCCAGCAGCCCCTGGAGGGGGAACAACAATGAGCAGTTCTTC. Translated, this gives CASSPWRGNNNEQFF.